The next 27 T cell receptor beta chains were all read from a single sample in a study of T-cell reconstitution after alpha-beta-depleted transplantation in children. Preparing the TCRbeta library involved the use of unique molecular identifiers. From the PCR reads, TCRdb called clonotypes with MiXCR, one entry per CDR3 protein. The profile shows hundreds of thousands of distinct CDR3 sequences, over 10% of them singletons. Source: PBMCs, taken before TCRalphabeta/CD19-depleted stem cell transplant. These receptor sequences come from a girl aged 2-10 years with congenital amegakaryocytic thrombocytopenia, due to receive a stem cell transplant.

This clonotype was seen ten or more times. The V and J genes are TRBV20-1 and TRBJ2-2, with D hard to call. The CDR3 consists of 16 residues. Germline V lookup: CDR1 DFQATT, CDR2 SNEGSKA (reference sequence). V was trimmed by 3 bases and J by 4 bases, leaving 18 bases between them. CDR3 nucleotides: TGCAGTGCTAGGAAGGGTGGCGGTTACACCACCGGGGAGCTGTTTTTT. This gives the protein CSARKGGGYTTGELFF.

This clonotype has ten or more counts. The V gene is TRBV12-3 or TRBV12-4, the J gene TRBJ2-3, with 8 bases that match TRBD2. The CDR3 length is 16 residues. V dropped 3 bases and J dropped 4; count of bases not matched to a gene: 9. In DNA, the CDR3 is TGTGCCAGCAGTTTTCGTATTGCGGGAGGTTCAGATACGCAGTATTTT. Encoded protein: CASSFRIAGGSDTQYF.

This clonotype was observed many times. V and J are TRBV20-1 and TRBJ2-3; 9 positions match TRBD2. Germline V gene data show CDR1 as DFQATT and CDR2 as SNEGSKA (reference sequence). V shed 2 bases, J shed 7 bases, and the junction held 7 bases outside the gene matches. The CDR3 sequence is 14 residues long. CDR3 DNA: TGCAGTGCTAGATCGGCGGGAGGGCCGAATACGCAGTATTTT. Translated, it gives CSARSAGGPNTQYF.

The sample holds many counts of this clonotype. The chain carries TRBV12-3 or TRBV12-4 and TRBJ2-4; D call uncertain. Trimming cost V 3 bases and J 6 bases, with 9 bases left between them. This CDR3 has 13 amino acids. CDR3 DNA: TGTGCCAGCAGTTTCGGCTTCTCAAACATTCAGTACTTC. Translation: CASSFGFSNIQYF.

This clonotype occurred many times. The chain carries TRBV28 and TRBJ2-2; no clear D. The germline V gene encodes CDR1 MDHEN and CDR2 SYDVKM. Trimming took 5 bases from V and 1 from J, leaving 5 bases between them. CDR3 size: 13 residues. CDR3 residues: CASSPMNTGELFF. As DNA, the CDR3 is TGTGCCAGCAGTCCCATGAACACCGGGGAGCTGTTTTTT.

The sample holds many counts of this clonotype. V usage is TRBV12-3 or TRBV12-4 and J usage is TRBJ1-1; tentative D call: TRBD1 (6 bases). The CDR3 is 14 residues long. V lost 2 bases, J lost 8 bases, and 15 bases lay in between. The CDR3 reads CASSLFTGSREAFF. The CDR3 DNA follows: TGTGCCAGCAGTTTATTCACAGGGTCCAGGGAAGCTTTCTTT.

This clonotype occurred many times. The CDR3 here is CASTPTGMGHNEQFF. CDR3 DNA sequence: TGTGCCAGCACCCCGACAGGTATGGGGCACAATGAGCAGTTCTTC. This chain links TRBV12-3 or TRBV12-4 with TRBJ2-1; D is perhaps TRBD1 (6 bases). The V and J ends lost 7 bases and 5 bases respectively, with 18 bases between them. CDR3 length: 15 amino acids.

This clonotype was seen ten or more times. This chain uses TRBV20-1 with TRBJ2-5; TRBD2 agrees at 9 bases. Germline assignment: CDR1 DFQATT and CDR2 SNEGSKA (reference sequence). This CDR3 contains 15 residues. V gave up 5 bases and J gave up 5 bases; unmatched junction bases: 12. CDR3 sequence reads: CSARTDSGSIETQYF. CDR3 in DNA: TGCAGTGCTCGGACTGATAGCGGGAGTATCGAGACCCAGTACTTC.

The gene calls are TRBV20-1 and TRBJ2-1, with D possibly being TRBD2 (6 bases). Trimming stripped 6 bases from V and 6 bases from J, with 15 bases between. Germline CDR1 DFQATT, CDR2 SNEGSKA (reference sequence). This CDR3 has 13 residues. In DNA, the CDR3 is TGCAGTGCACCCGGGGCGGGACTCAATGAGCAGTTCTTC. Translation gives CSAPGAGLNEQFF.

This clonotype was counted between two and nine times. CDR3 in amino acids: CASSFFPTYEQYF. The CDR3 coding sequence is TGTGCCAGCAGTTTTTTTCCGACCTACGAGCAGTACTTC. The chain carries TRBV28 and TRBJ2-7; D is ambiguous. Germline assignment: CDR1 MDHEN and CDR2 SYDVKM. The CDR3 has 13 amino acids. V lost 3 bases and J lost 2, with 8 bases in between.

This clonotype was detected many times. This chain connects TRBV29-1 to TRBJ2-1; 7 nucleotides agree with TRBD2. Germline V CDR1 and CDR2: SQVTM, ANQGSEA. CDR3 size: 13 residues. Trimming cost V 5 bases and J 5 bases; bases outside gene matches: 6. The CDR3 reads CSVYSGGHNEQFF. The CDR3, as DNA: TGCAGCGTTTATTCGGGAGGACACAATGAGCAGTTCTTC.

In regard to this clonotype: A much bigger clone sits one base away, suggesting this may be a read error. V gene TRBV7-2 combines with J gene TRBJ2-4, with D perhaps TRBD1 or TRBD2 (5 bases each). CDR3 length: 15 residues. Germline assignment: CDR1 SGHTA and CDR2 FQGNSA. Trimming removed 5 bases at V and 3 bases at J, with 14 bases between. In DNA form, the CDR3 reads TGTGCCAGCAGCCCCTTCGGGACCCGCAAAAACATTCAGTACTTC. Amino acids: CASSPFGTRKNIQYF.

This clonotype was detected many times. V gene TRBV29-1 combines with J gene TRBJ2-3, with D unclear. Trimming took 4 bases from V and 4 from J, leaving 9 bases between them. This CDR3 region has 12 residues. CDR1 and CDR2 from the germline V gene are SQVTM and ANQGSEA. The CDR3 spells CSVGQVSDTQYF. CDR3 in DNA: TGCAGCGTTGGCCAGGTCTCAGATACGCAGTATTTT.

This clonotype was picked up many times. This rearrangement joins TRBV29-1 to TRBJ2-7, with D perhaps TRBD1 (5 bases). The CDR3 consists of 13 residues. Germline CDR1 reads SQVTM; CDR2 reads ANQGSEA. Between the trimmed V and J ends, which lost 5 bases and 0 bases, there was a span of 11 bases. The CDR3 bases are TGCAGCGTTAACCCGGACAACTCCTACGAGCAGTACTTC. Protein sequence: CSVNPDNSYEQYF.

This clonotype was found a few times. V usage is TRBV3-1 and J usage is TRBJ2-5; TRBD2 agrees at 10 bases. The CDR3 has 16 amino acids. Germline trimming cut 3 bases from V and 5 bases from J; bases unmatched to any gene: 9. The germline CDR1 and CDR2 sequences are LGHDT and YNNKEL (reference sequence). The CDR3 sequence is CASSHRLAGVGETQYF. The CDR3 nucleotides are TGTGCCAGCAGCCACCGTCTAGCGGGAGTCGGGGAGACCCAGTACTTC.

This clonotype showed up many times. The chain joins TRBV5-1 to TRBJ2-5, with D unresolved. Germline V gene sequence: CDR1 SGHRS, CDR2 YFSETQ. The CDR3 extends over 15 amino acids. With 0 bases removed from V and 1 base from J, the gap between germline ends came to 10 bases. CDR3 amino acids: CASSLEPGPQETQYF. The CDR3 DNA reads as TGCGCCAGCAGCTTGGAACCTGGACCCCAAGAGACCCAGTACTTC.

The gene calls are TRBV20-1 and TRBJ2-1; D is ambiguous. V lost 6 bases and J 0 bases, leaving 6 bases between the germline ends. This CDR3 is built from 12 residues. CDR1 is DFQATT and CDR2 is SNEGSKA in the germline V gene (reference sequence). CDR3 sequence (DNA): TGCAGTGCGACGACCTCCTACAATGAGCAGTTCTTC. Encoded protein: CSATTSYNEQFF.

The rearrangement links TRBV7-6 to TRBJ2-2, with TRBD2 matching over 7 bases. J gave up 0 bases and V 5 bases, and 12 bases lay outside the gene matches. Germline lookup yields CDR1 SGHVS and CDR2 FNYEAQ. CDR3 length: 18 residues. This chain's CDR3 is CASSLLGSGFANTGELFF. In DNA, the CDR3 is TGTGCCAGCAGCCTCCTTGGTAGCGGGTTCGCGAACACCGGGGAGCTGTTTTTT. Using reference TRBV7-6 and TRBJ2-2 for the parts outside the CDR3, the full variable domain is GAGVSQSPRYKVTKRGQDVALRCDPISGHVSLYWYRQALGQGPEFLTYFNYEAQQDKSGLPNDRFSAERPEGSISTLTIQRTEQRDSAMYRCASSLLGSGFANTGELFFGEGSRLTVL.

This clonotype was counted between two and nine times. The chain combines TRBV5-6 with TRBJ1-5, with a possible D match to TRBD1 (6 bases). This CDR3 contains 15 residues. Germline V gives CDR1 SGHDT, CDR2 YYEEEE. Trimming shortened V by 4 bases and J by 0 bases, and 11 bases separated the two germline ends. In nucleotides, the CDR3 is TGTGCCAGCAGCCACGGACAGCATAGCAATCAGCCCCAGCATTTT. Encoded protein: CASSHGQHSNQPQHF.

This chain uses TRBV19 with TRBJ1-5; D perhaps matches TRBD1 (6 bases). V gave up 8 bases and J gave up 4 bases, with 12 bases separating them. This CDR3 is built from 13 residues. Looked up from germline, CDR1 is LNHDA and CDR2 is SQIVND (reference sequence). CDR3 protein: CASGGAGNQPQHF. CDR3 sequence (DNA): TGTGCCAGTGGGGGCGCGGGGAATCAGCCCCAGCATTTT. Full variable domain (outside the CDR3, taken from reference TRBV19 and TRBJ1-5): DGGITQSPKYLFRKEGQNVTLSCEQNLNHDAMYWYRQDPGQGLRLIYYSQIVNDFQKGDIAEGYSVSREKKESFPLTVTSAQKNPTAFYLCASGGAGNQPQHFGDGTRLSIL.

This clonotype was detected many times. V and J are TRBV29-1 and TRBJ2-7, with 10 bases fitting TRBD2. J lost 0 bases, V lost 6 bases, and 8 bases had no gene match. The germline V gene has CDR1 SQVTM and CDR2 ANQGSEA. The CDR3 consists of 15 residues. The CDR3: CSVRAGGSPSYEQYF. The CDR3 nucleotides are TGCAGCGTGAGAGCGGGAGGGTCACCCTCCTACGAGCAGTACTTC.

This clonotype was observed at least ten times. CDR3 nucleotides: TGTGCCAGCAGCTTGCTGTGGGGGGCCACAGATACGCAGTATTTT. It yields the protein CASSLLWGATDTQYF. The chain joins TRBV5-5 to TRBJ2-3; D might be TRBD1 or TRBD2, each matching 6 bases. Trimming shortened V by 1 base and J by 2 bases, and 11 bases separated the two germline ends. This CDR3 contains 15 residues. The germline V gene has CDR1 SGHKS and CDR2 YYEKEE (reference sequence).

This clonotype was observed at least ten times. The V gene is TRBV12-3 or TRBV12-4, the J gene TRBJ2-7; D unresolved. The CDR3 loop spans 11 amino acids. V was trimmed by 6 bases and J by 2 bases, leaving 5 bases between them. The CDR3 DNA follows: TGTGCCAGCAGATCTACCTACGAGCAGTACTTC. This translates into CASRSTYEQYF.

This chain joins TRBV5-1 and TRBJ2-6; no firm D call. CDR1 is SGHRS, CDR2 YFSETQ, per germline. The CDR3 loop spans 14 amino acids. Trimming cost V 7 bases and J 0 bases, with 8 bases left between them. The CDR3 DNA reads TGCGCCAGCGGATTACCCTCTGGGGCCAACGTCCTGACTTTC. Encoded protein: CASGLPSGANVLTF.

The table lists this clonotype with many counts. V is TRBV7-8 and J is TRBJ2-5, with a tentative D call TRBD2 (6 bases). V gave up 5 bases and J gave up 3 bases, with 10 bases separating them. Per the germline V gene, CDR1 is SGHVS and CDR2 is FQNEAQ. This CDR3 comprises 13 residues. CDR3 sequence (DNA): TGTGCCAGCAGCAACGGGAGTAAAGAGACCCAGTACTTC. Translated, it gives CASSNGSKETQYF.

The chain employs TRBV14 and TRBJ1-3; D is undetermined. Germline-derived CDR1 and CDR2 are SGHDN and FVKESK. This CDR3 spans 13 amino acids. V shed 4 bases and J shed 8 bases, with 12 bases lying between them. DNA for the CDR3: TGTGCCAGCAGCCGCCGACTCCGTGACACCATATATTTT. This encodes CASSRRLRDTIYF.

This clonotype was found a few times. This chain joins TRBV4-2 and TRBJ2-3; perhaps TRBD2 as D (6 bases). Germline V gene lookup returns CDR1 LGHNA and CDR2 YNFKEQ. V lost 1 base, J lost 0 bases, and 17 bases lay in between. The length of the CDR3 is 18 residues. The CDR3 nucleotides read TGTGCCAGCAGCCAAGGAATCTGGACTACGGGAAGCACAGATACGCAGTATTTT. This sequence encodes CASSQGIWTTGSTDTQYF.